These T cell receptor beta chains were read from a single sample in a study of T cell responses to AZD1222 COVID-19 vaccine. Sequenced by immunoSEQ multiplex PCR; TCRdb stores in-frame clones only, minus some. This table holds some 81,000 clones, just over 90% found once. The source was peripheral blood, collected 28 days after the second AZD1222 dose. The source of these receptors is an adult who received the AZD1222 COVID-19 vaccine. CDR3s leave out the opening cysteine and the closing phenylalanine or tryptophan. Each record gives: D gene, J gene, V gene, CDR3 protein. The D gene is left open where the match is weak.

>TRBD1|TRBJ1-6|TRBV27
ASSSYRGNSPLH
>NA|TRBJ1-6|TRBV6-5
ASSYSGRWNSPLH
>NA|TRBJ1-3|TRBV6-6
ASSFSGSGNTIY
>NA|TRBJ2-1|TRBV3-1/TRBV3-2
ASSQVWGRGNEQF
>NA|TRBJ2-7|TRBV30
AWSSRSDEQY
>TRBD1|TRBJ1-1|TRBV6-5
ASSPRQGAATEAF
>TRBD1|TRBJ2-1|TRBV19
ASSPGQGANNEQF
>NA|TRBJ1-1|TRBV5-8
ASSLKMGGEGTEAF
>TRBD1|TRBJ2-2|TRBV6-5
ASRTDRARELF
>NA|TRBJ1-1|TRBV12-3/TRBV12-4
ASCPRWGTEAF
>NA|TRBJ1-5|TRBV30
AWSHPSPGGYQPQH
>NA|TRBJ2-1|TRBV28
ASSNTGSHYNEQF
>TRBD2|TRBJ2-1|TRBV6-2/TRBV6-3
ASRPLAGGGNEQF
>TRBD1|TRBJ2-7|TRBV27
ASSRTGTAYEQY
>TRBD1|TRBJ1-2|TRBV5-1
ASSWDSPNYGYT
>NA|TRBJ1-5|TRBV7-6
ASSSQSSAQH
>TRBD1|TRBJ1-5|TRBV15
ATSIQDRGGWPQH
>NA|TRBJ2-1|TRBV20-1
SARDQV
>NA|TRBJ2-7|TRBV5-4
ASSSRVEQY
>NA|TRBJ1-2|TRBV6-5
ASNNPVSGYT
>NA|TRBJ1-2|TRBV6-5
ASKHRETRYGYT
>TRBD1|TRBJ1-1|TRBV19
ASTRQGNTEAF
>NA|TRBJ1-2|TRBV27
ASSRTAGVVFGYT
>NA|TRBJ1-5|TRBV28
ASSLSGSNQPQH
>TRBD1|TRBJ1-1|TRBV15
ATSHGGTGKNMNTEAF
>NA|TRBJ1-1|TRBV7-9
ASSLVQALNTEAF
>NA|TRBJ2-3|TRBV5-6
ASRVPFGPQY
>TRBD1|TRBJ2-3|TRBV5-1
ASSPRGNTDTQY
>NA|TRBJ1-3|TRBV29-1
SVMALGSIY